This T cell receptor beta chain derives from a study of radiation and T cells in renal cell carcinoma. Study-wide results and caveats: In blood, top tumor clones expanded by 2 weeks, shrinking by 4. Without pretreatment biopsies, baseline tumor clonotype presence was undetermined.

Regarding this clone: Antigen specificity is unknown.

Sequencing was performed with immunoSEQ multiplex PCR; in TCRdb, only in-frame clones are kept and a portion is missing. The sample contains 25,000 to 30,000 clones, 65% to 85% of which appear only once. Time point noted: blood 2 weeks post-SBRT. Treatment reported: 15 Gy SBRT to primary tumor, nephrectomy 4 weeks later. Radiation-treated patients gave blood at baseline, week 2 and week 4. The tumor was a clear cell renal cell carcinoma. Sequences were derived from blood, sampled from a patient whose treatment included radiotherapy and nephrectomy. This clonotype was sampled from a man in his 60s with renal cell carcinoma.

The CDR3 DNA reads TGTGCCAGCAGTTTGGCTAGCGGTTCCTACAATGAGCAGTTCTTC. This codes for CASSLASGSYNEQFF. V usage is TRBV27 and J usage is TRBJ2-1; 7 nucleotides match TRBD2. The CDR3 has 15 amino acids. The germline CDR1 and CDR2 sequences are MNHEY and SMNVEV (reference sequence). Germline trimming cut 3 bases from V and 1 base from J; bases unmatched to any gene: 3.